Included here is one TCR beta chain sequence, with context. The antigen is unknown. Trimming took 7 bases from V and 4 from J; bases not matched to a gene: 9. The CDR3 totals 15 residues. Germline V gene sequence: CDR1 MNHNS, CDR2 SASEGT. This sample was included in a study of cytomegalovirus exposure and HLA in healthy donors. Study outcomes and limitations: Reported results showed that the classifier diagnosed cytomegalovirus status with high specificity and sensitivity. Specificity of three CMV-associated chains for CMV antigens was verified in vitro.

The study ran its PCR with 60 Vbeta and 13 Jbeta primers. Only in-frame clones appear in the TCRdb table, and some are missing; sequencing was by immunoSEQ multiplex PCR. The sample has about 200,000 clones, 79% seen once. V and J are TRBV6-1 and TRBJ2-2; 7 bases are a match to TRBD2. The source material was PBMCs. This TCR was sampled from a man aged 50 or older in good health and CMV-seronegative. The CDR3 DNA follows: TGTGCCAGCATAAACGGGAGGCGGGGCACCGGGGAGCTGTTTTTT. Translation: CASINGRRGTGELFF.